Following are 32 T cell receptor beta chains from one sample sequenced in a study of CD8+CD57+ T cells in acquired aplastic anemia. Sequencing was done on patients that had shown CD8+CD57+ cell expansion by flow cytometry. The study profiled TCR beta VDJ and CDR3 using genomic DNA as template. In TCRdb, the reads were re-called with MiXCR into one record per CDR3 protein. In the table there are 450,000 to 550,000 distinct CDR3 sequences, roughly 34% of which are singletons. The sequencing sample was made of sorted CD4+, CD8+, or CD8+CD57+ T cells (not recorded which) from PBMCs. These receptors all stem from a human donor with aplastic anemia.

CDR3 loop: CASSITKQGYEQYF. CDR3 nucleotide sequence: TGTGCCAGCAGTATCACCAAACAGGGCTACGAGCAGTACTTC. The rearrangement joins TRBV25-1 to TRBJ2-7, with D maybe TRBD1 (6 bases). Germline CDR1 reads MGHDK; CDR2 reads SYGVNS. Trimming left V 5 bases short and J 3 bases short, with 14 bases between. CDR3 length equals 14 residues.

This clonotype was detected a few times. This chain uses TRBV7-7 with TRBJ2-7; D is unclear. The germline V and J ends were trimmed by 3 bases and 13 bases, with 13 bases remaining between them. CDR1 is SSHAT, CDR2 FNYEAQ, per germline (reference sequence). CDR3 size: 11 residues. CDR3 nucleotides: TGTGCCAGCAGCTTGAGCGTTACTGGATACGTC. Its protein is CASSLSVTGYV.

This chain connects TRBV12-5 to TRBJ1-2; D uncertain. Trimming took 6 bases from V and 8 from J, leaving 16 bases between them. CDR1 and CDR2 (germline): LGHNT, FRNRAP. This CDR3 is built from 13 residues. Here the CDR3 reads CASGLHDPPGYTF. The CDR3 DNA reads TGTGCTAGTGGGCTGCACGATCCCCCGGGCTACACCTTC.

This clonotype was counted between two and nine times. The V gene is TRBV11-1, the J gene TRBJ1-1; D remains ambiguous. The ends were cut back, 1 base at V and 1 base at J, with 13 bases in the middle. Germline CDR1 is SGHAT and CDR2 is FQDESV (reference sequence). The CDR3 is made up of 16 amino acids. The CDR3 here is CASSLEAGWGNTEAFF. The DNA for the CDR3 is TGTGCCAGCAGCTTAGAGGCGGGGTGGGGGAACACTGAAGCTTTCTTT.

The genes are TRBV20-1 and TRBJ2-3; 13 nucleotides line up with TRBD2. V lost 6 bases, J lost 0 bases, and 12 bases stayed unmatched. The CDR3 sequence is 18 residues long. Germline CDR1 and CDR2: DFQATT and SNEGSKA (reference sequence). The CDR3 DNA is TGCAGTGCACAACCACCACTAGCGGGGGGGCCTAGCACAGATACGCAGTATTTT. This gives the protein CSAQPPLAGGPSTDTQYF.

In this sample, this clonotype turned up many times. CDR3 region: CSASFQLNTEAFF. In nucleotides, the CDR3 is TGCAGTGCTAGTTTTCAGCTGAACACTGAAGCTTTCTTT. The chain couples TRBV20-1 to TRBJ1-1; D ambiguous. The CDR3 consists of 13 residues. Between the trimmed V and J ends, which lost 3 bases and 0 bases, there was a span of 8 bases. Germline V lookup: CDR1 DFQATT, CDR2 SNEGSKA (reference sequence).

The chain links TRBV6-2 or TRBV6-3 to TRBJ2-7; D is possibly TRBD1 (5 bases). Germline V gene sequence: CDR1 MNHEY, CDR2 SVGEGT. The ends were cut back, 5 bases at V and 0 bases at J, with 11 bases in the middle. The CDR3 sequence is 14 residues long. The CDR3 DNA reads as TGTGCCAGCAGTCTTGACAGTTTCTCCTACGAGCAGTACTTC. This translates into CASSLDSFSYEQYF.

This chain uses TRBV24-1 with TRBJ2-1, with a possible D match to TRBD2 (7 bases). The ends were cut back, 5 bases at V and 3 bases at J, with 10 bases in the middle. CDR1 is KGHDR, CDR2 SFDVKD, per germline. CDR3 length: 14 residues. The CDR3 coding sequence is TGTGCCACCAGTGGCGGGGGCAGCTACAATGAGCAGTTCTTC. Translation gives CATSGGGSYNEQFF.

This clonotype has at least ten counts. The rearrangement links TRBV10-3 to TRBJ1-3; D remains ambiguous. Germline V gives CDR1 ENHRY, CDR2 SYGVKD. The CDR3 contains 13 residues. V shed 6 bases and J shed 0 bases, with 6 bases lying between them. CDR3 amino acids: CAISPDSGNTIYF. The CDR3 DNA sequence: TGTGCCATCAGCCCGGACTCTGGAAACACCATATATTTT.

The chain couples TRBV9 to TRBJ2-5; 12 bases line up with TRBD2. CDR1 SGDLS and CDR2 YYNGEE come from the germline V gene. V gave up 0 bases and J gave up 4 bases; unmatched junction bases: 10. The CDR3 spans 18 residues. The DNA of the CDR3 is TGTGCCAGCAGCGTAGCGGCTAGCGGGAGGGACCAGCGAGAGACCCAGTACTTC. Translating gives CASSVAASGRDQRETQYF.

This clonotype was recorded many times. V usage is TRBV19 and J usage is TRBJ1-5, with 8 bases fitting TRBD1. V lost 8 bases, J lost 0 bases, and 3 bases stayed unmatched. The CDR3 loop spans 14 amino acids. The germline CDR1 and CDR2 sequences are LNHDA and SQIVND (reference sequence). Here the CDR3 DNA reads TGTGCCAGTCGGGACAGGAATAGCAATCAGCCCCAGCATTTT. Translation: CASRDRNSNQPQHF.

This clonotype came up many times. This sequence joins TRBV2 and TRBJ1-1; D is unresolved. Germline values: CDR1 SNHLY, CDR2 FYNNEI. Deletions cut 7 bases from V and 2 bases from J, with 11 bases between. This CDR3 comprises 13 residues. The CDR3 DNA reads TGTGCCAGCACCAATACACCAAACACTGAAGCTTTCTTT. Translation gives CASTNTPNTEAFF.

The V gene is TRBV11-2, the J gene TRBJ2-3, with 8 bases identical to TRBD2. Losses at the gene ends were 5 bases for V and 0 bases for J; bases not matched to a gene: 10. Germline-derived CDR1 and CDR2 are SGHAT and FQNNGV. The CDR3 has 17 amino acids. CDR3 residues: CASSPAGGLASTDTQYF. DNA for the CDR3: TGTGCCAGCAGCCCTGCGGGTGGACTAGCAAGCACAGATACGCAGTATTTT.

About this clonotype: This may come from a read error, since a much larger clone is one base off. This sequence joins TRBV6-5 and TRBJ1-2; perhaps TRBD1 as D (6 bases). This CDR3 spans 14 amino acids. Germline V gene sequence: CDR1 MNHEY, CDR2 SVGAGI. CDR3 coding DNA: TGTACCAGCAGTTCGCTGGCAGGGGAGAGTGGCTACACCTTC. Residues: CTSSSLAGESGYTF.

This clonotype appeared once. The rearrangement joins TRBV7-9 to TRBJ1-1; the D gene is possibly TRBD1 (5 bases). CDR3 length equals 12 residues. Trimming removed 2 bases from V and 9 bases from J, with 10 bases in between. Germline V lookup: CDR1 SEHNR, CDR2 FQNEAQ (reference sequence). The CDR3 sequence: CASSLSGTKAFF. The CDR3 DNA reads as TGTGCCAGCAGCTTAAGTGGGACTAAAGCTTTCTTT.

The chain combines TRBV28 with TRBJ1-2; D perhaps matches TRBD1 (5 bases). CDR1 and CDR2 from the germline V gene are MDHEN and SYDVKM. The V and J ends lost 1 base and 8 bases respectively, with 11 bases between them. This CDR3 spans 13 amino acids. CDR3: CASSLSGQGGYTF. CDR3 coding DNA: TGTGCCAGCAGTTTATCAGGGCAGGGCGGCTACACCTTC.

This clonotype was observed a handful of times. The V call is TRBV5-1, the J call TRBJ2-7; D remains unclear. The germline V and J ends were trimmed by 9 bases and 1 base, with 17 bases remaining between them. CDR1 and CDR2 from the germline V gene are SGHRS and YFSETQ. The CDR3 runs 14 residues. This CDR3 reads CATKYNILSYEQYF. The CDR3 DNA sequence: TGCGCCACCAAGTACAACATCCTATCCTACGAGCAGTACTTC.

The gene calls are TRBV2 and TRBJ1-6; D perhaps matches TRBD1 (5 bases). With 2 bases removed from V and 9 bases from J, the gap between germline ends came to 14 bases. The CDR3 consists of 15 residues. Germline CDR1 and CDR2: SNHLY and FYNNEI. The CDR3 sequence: CASSERGASLSPLHF. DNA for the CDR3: TGTGCCAGCAGTGAAAGGGGCGCCAGTCTTTCACCCCTCCACTTT.

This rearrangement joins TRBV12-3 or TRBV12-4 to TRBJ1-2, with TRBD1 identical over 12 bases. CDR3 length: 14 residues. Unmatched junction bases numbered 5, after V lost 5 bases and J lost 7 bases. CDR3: CASSQGQGAFGYTF. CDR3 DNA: TGTGCCAGCAGTCAGGGACAGGGGGCGTTTGGCTACACCTTC.

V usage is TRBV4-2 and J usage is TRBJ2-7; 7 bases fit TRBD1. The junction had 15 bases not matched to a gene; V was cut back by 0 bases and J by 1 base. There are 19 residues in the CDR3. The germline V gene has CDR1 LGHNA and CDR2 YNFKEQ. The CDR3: CASSQDLGPGGRLSYEQYF. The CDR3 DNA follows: TGTGCCAGCAGCCAAGACCTCGGGCCAGGGGGAAGGTTATCCTACGAGCAGTACTTC.

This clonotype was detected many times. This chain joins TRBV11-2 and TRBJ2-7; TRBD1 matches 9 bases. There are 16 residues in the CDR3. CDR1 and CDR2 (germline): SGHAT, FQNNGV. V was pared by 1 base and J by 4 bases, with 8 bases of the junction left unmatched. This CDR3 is CASSLGLNRGHYEQYF. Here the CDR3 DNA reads TGTGCCAGCAGCTTAGGGTTGAACAGGGGGCATTACGAGCAGTACTTC.

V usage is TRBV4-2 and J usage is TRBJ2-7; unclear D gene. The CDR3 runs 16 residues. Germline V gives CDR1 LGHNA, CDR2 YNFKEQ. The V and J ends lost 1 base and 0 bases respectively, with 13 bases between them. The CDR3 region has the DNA TGTGCCAGCAGCCAAGGCGCGTGGGTCGACTCCTACGAGCAGTACTTC. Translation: CASSQGAWVDSYEQYF.

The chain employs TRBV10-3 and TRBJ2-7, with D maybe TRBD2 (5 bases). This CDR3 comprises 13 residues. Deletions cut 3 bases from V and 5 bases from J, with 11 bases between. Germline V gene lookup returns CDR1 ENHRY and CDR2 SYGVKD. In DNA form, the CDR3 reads TGTGCCATCAGTGAAACCGTCGGGGACGAGCAGTACTTC. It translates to CAISETVGDEQYF.

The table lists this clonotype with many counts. As DNA, the CDR3 is TGTGCCAGCAGCATCGGGGCGGGTGGGGAGTTCTTC. This encodes CASSIGAGGEFF. This chain joins TRBV19 and TRBJ2-1; perhaps D is TRBD1 or TRBD2 (5 bases each). V shed 9 bases and J shed 14 bases, with 20 bases lying between them. CDR1 is LNHDA, CDR2 SQIVND, per germline (reference sequence). The length of the CDR3 is 12 residues.

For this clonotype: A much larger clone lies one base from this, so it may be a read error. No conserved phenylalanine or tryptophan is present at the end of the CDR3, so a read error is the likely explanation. CDR3 in DNA: TGTGCCAGCAGTGTTTGGGCAGGCCGGATGAACACTGAAGCTTTCCTT. This translates into CASSVWAGRMNTEAFL. The chain combines TRBV2 with TRBJ1-1; D is ambiguous. Germline V CDR1 and CDR2: SNHLY, FYNNEI. This CDR3 comprises 16 residues. Trimming shortened V by 4 bases and J by 0 bases, and 15 bases separated the two germline ends.

For the CDR3, the DNA is TGTGCCAGCAGCTTAGATGGAGGAGGGGTGCCTGCAAACACCATATATTTT. Its translation is CASSLDGGGVPANTIYF. The chain links TRBV11-2 to TRBJ1-3; possibly TRBD1 for D (5 bases). Germline assignment: CDR1 SGHAT and CDR2 FQNNGV. The V end was cut by 0 bases, the J end by 6 bases, with 18 bases between. The CDR3 runs 17 residues.

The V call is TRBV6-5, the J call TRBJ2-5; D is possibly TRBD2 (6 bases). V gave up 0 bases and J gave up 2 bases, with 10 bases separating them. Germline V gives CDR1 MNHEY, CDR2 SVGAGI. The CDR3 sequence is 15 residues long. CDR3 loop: CASSYSGTAQETQYF. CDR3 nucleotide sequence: TGTGCCAGCAGTTACTCGGGGACTGCTCAAGAGACCCAGTACTTC.

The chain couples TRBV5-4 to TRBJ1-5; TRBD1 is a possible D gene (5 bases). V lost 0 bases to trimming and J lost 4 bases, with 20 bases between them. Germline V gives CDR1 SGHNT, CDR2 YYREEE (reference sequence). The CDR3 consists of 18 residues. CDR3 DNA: TGTGCCAGCAGCTTGGCCGGGCTGGTACAGGCTAAGAATCAGCCCCAGCATTTT. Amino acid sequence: CASSLAGLVQAKNQPQHF.

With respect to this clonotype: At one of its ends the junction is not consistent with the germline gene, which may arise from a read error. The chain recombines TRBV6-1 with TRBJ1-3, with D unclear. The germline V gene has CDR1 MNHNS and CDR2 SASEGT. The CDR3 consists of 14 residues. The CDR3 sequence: CASSSAVSGDTIYF. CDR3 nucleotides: TGTGCCAGCAGCTCCGCGGTCTCTGGAGACACCATATATTTT.

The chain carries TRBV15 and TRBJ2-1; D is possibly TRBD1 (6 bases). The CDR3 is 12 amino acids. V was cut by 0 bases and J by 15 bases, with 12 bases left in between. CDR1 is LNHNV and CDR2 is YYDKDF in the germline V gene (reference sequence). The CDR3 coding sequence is TGTGCCACCAGCAGAGAGGGGGCAGAGTTGTTCTTC. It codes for CATSREGAELFF.

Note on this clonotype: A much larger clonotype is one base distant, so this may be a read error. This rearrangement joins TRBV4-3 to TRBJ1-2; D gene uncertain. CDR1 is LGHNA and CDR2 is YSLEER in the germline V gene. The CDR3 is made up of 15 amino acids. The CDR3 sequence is CASGQDVPVNYGYTF. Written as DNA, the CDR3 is TGCGCCAGCGGCCAAGATGTACCAGTTAACTATGGCTACACCTTC.

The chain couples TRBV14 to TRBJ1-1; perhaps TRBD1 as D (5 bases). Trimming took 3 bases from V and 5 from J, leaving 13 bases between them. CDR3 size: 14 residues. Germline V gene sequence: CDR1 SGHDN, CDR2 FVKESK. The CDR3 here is CASSQTQGFTEAFF. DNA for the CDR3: TGTGCCAGCAGCCAGACTCAGGGTTTTACTGAAGCTTTCTTT. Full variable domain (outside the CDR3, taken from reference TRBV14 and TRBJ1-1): EAGVTQFPSHSVIEKGQTVTLRCDPISGHDNLYWYRRVMGKEIKFLLHFVKESKQDESGMPNNRFLAERTGGTYSTLKVQPAELEDSGVYFCASSQTQGFTEAFFGQGTRLTVV.